This T cell receptor beta chain came from a study of blood T cell repertoires in COVID-19. Study information: Collection of acute and convalescent COVID-19 samples took place in the United States, Italy and Spain. T cells, B-cell-depleted T cells, or PBMCs provided the cDNA or gDNA that served as material.

V was pared by 6 bases and J by 2 bases, with 8 bases between. In germline, CDR1 is MDHEN, CDR2 SYDVKM. The CDR3 is made up of 13 amino acids. Clones were sequenced by immunoSEQ multiplex PCR, and TCRdb holds only the in-frame ones, with some missing. Found here are tens of thousands of clones, 65% to 85% of them singletons; the top ten hold roughly 2.5%. The source material was peripheral blood. The rearrangement joins TRBV28 to TRBJ1-5; D may be TRBD1 (6 bases). The receptor's source is a man aged 50-59 years with acute or convalescent COVID-19. CDR3 sequence: CASRSGGNQPQHF. In nucleotides, the CDR3 is TGTGCCAGCAGATCAGGGGGCAATCAGCCCCAGCATTTT. Full variable domain (remainder filled in from reference TRBV28 and TRBJ1-5): DVKVTQSSRYLVKRTGEKVFLECVQDMDHENMFWYRQDPGLGLRLIYFSYDVKMKEKGDIPEGYSVSREKKERFSLILESASTNQTSMYLCASRSGGNQPQHFGDGTRLSIL.